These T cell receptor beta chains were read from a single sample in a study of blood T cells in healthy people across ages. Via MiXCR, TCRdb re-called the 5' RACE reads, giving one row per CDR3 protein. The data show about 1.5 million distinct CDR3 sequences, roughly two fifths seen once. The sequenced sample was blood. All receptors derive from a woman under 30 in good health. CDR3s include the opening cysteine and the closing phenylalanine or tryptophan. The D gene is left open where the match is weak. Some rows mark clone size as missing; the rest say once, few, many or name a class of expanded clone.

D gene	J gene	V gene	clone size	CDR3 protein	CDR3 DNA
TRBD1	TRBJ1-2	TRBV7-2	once	CASSSRTGVDGYTF	TGTGCCAGCAGCTCACGGACAGGGGTGGATGGCTACACCTTC
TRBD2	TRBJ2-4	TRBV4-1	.	CASSPLLAGRKNIQYF	TGCGCCAGCAGCCCACTACTAGCGGGGAGAAAAAACATTCAGTACTTC
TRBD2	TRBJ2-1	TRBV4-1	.	CASSQGPIGLAGGEQFF	TGCGCCAGCAGCCAAGGCCCCATCGGACTAGCGGGAGGGGAGCAGTTCTTC
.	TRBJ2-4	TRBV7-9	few	CASSTTSRAKNIQYF	TGTGCCAGCAGCACAACTAGCCGGGCCAAAAACATTCAGTACTTC
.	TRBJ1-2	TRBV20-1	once	CSARSSRDVLPYGYTF	TGCAGTGCTAGGAGTAGCCGGGACGTATTGCCTTATGGCTACACCTTC
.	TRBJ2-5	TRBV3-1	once	CASSLRLRQETQYF	TGTGCCAGCAGCTTAAGGCTCCGCCAAGAGACCCAGTACTTC
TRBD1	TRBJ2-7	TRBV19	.	CASRDRDEQYF	TGTGCCAGTAGGGACAGGGACGAGCAGTACTTC
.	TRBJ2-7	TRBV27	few	CANSTTGPYEQYF	TGTGCCAACAGTACTACAGGTCCCTACGAGCAGTACTTC
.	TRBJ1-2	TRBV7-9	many	CASSSTGNYGYTF	TGTGCCAGCAGCTCCACAGGGAACTATGGCTACACCTTC
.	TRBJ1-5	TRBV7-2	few	CASSLTPTVQPQHF	TGTGCCAGCAGCTTAACCCCGACAGTTCAGCCCCAGCATTTT
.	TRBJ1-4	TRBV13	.	CASSLYGSLDEKLFF	TGTGCCAGCAGCTTATACGGTTCCCTTGATGAAAAACTGTTTTTT
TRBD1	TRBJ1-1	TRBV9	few	CASSGPQGWGTEAFF	TGTGCCAGCAGCGGCCCACAGGGGTGGGGCACTGAAGCTTTCTTT
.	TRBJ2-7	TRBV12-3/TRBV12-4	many	CASSLARGAYEQYF	TGTGCCAGCAGCCTAGCCAGGGGGGCCTACGAGCAGTACTTC
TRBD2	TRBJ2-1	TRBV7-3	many	CASSQGGSSSYNEQFF	TGTGCCAGCAGCCAGGGCGGGAGTAGTTCCTACAATGAGCAGTTCTTC
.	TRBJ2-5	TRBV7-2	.	CASSLGRGVKETQYF	TGTGCCAGCAGCTTGGGACGGGGTGTGAAAGAGACCCAGTACTTC
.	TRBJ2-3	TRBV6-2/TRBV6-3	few	CASSYEGGTDTQYF	TGTGCCAGCAGTTACGAGGGGGGCACAGATACGCAGTATTTT
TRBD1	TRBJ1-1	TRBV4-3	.	CASSPGQGELGTEAFF	TGCGCCAGCTCCCCGGGACAGGGGGAATTGGGCACTGAAGCTTTCTTT
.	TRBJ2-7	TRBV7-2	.	CASSLPFAYEQYF	TGTGCCAGCAGCCTCCCTTTCGCCTACGAGCAGTACTTC
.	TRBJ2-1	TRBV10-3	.	CAISDNYNEQFF	TGTGCCATCAGTGACAACTACAATGAGCAGTTCTTC
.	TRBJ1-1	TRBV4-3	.	CASSQNILQGWKNTEAFF	TGCGCCAGCAGCCAAAATATCCTACAGGGATGGAAGAACACTGAAGCTTTCTTT
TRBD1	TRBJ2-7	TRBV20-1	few	CSANYGQGYEQYF	TGCAGTGCCAACTATGGACAGGGGTACGAGCAGTACTTC
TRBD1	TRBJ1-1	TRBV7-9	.	CASRPPGGLDMNTEAFF	TGTGCCAGCAGACCGCCAGGGGGATTGGACATGAACACTGAAGCTTTCTTT
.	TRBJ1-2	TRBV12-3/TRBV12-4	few	CASSLTAPGNYGYTF	TGTGCCAGCAGTTTAACGGCGCCCGGGAACTATGGCTACACCTTC
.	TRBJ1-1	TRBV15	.	CATSRDLAGQRAFF	TGTGCCACCAGCAGAGATTTGGCTGGACAGAGGGCTTTCTTT
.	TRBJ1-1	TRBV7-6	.	CASSLGSGHQNTEAFF	TGTGCCAGCAGCTTAGGGTCGGGACACCAGAACACTGAAGCTTTCTTT
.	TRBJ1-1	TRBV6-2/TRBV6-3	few	CASTTGWGTGAFF	TGTGCCAGCACTACAGGGTGGGGCACTGGAGCTTTCTTT
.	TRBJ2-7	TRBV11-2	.	CASSSRGTGYEQYF	TGTGCCAGCAGCTCCCGCGGGACGGGCTACGAGCAGTACTTC
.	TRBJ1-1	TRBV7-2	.	CASSRSRVAAEAFF	TGTGCCAGCAGCCGTAGCAGGGTGGCGGCTGAAGCTTTCTTT
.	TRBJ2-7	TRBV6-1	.	CASLRYYEQYF	TGTGCCAGCTTACGTTACTACGAGCAGTACTTC
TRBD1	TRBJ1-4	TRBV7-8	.	CASNDRVNEKLFF	TGTGCCAGCAACGACAGGGTTAATGAAAAACTGTTTTTT
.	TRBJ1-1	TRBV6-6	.	CANSYRASEAFF	TGTGCCAACAGTTACAGGGCCAGTGAAGCTTTCTTT
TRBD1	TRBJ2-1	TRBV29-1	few	CSVEGGYPGGYNEQFF	TGCAGCGTTGAAGGCGGCTACCCAGGGGGCTACAATGAGCAGTTCTTC
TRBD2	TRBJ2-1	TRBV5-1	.	CASSLSLAGVNNEQFF	TGCGCCAGCAGCTTGTCACTAGCGGGAGTTAACAATGAGCAGTTCTTC
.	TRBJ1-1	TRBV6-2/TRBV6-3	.	CASSRDGHTEAFF	TGTGCCAGCAGTCGAGACGGTCACACTGAAGCTTTCTTT
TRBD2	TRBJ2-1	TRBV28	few	CASRPSGALNEQFF	TGTGCCAGCAGGCCGAGCGGGGCCCTCAATGAGCAGTTCTTC
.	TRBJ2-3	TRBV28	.	CASSHSTIDLKTDTQYF	TGTGCCAGCAGTCACTCTACCATCGATTTGAAGACAGATACGCAGTATTTT
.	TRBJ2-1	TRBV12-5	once	CASGLVKHEQFF	TGTGCTAGTGGTTTGGTAAAACATGAGCAGTTCTTC
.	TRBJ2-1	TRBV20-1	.	CSARSATAVGEQFF	TGCAGTGCTCGCAGCGCGACCGCTGTGGGGGAGCAGTTCTTC
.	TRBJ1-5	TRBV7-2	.	CASSLMSGNYQPQHF	TGTGCCAGCAGCTTAATGAGCGGGAACTATCAGCCCCAGCATTTT
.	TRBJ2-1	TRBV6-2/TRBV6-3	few	CASSYSIVRGDEQFF	TGTGCCAGCAGTTACTCGATTGTTCGCGGGGACGAGCAGTTCTTC
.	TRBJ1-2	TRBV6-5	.	CASSPIRGAGYGYTF	TGTGCCAGCAGTCCCATACGCGGGGCTGGCTATGGCTACACCTTC
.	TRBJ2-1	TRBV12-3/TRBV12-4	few	CASSFTATQFF	TGTGCCAGCAGTTTCACAGCCACCCAGTTCTTC
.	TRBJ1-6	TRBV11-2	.	CASSFAGRGNSPLHF	TGTGCCAGCAGCTTTGCAGGGCGCGGGAATTCACCCCTCCACTTT
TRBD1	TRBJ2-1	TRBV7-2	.	CASSSDRGEVYNEQFF	TGTGCCAGCAGCTCGGACAGGGGGGAGGTATACAATGAGCAGTTCTTC
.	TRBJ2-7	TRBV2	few	CASRYQAYEQYF	TGTGCCAGCAGATACCAGGCCTACGAGCAGTACTTC
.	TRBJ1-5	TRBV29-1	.	CSVRQTSQPQHF	TGCAGCGTTCGGCAGACCAGTCAGCCCCAGCATTTT
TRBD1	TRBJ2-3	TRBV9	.	CASSVDPGGWGTDTQYF	TGTGCCAGCAGCGTAGACCCAGGGGGTTGGGGCACAGATACGCAGTATTTT
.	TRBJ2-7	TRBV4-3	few	CASSQDRYSSSYEQYF	TGCGCCAGCAGCCAAGATCGGTATTCGAGCTCCTACGAGCAGTACTTC
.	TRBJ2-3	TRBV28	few	CASSSRLSDTQYF	TGTGCCAGCAGTTCTAGACTCTCAGATACGCAGTATTTT
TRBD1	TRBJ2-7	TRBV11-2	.	CASRDRDYNEQYF	TGTGCCAGCCGGGACAGGGATTACAATGAGCAGTACTTC
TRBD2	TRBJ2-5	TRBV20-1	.	CSATSGSGETQYF	TGCAGTGCTACTAGCGGGAGTGGTGAGACCCAGTACTTC
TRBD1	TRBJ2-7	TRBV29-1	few	CSVTGERYQKTYEQYF	TGCAGCGTAACAGGGGAACGATACCAAAAGACCTACGAGCAGTACTTC
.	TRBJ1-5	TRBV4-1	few	CASSHEPQDLFRGDQPQHF	TGCGCCAGCAGCCACGAACCACAGGATCTGTTTAGGGGGGATCAGCCCCAGCATTTT
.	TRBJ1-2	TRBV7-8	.	CASSPGGFIYGYTF	TGTGCCAGCAGCCCGGGGGGCTTTATCTATGGCTACACCTTC
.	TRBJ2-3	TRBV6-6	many	CASSPWGADTQYF	TGTGCCAGCAGTCCCTGGGGGGCAGATACGCAGTATTTT
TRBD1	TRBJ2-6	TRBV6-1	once	CASSRRQGIAASGANVLTF	TGTGCCAGCAGTCGCCGACAGGGGATTGCGGCGTCTGGGGCCAACGTCCTGACTTTC
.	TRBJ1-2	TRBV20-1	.	CSARDHGLTHNGYTF	TGCAGTGCTAGAGATCATGGCCTTACCCACAATGGCTACACCTTC
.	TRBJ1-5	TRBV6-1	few	CASSRDRAHQPQHF	TGTGCCAGCTCCAGAGACAGAGCACATCAGCCCCAGCATTTT
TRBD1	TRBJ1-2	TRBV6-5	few	CASSYSGPGQGAGNYGYTF	TGTGCCAGCAGTTACTCGGGGCCGGGACAGGGGGCTGGCAACTATGGCTACACCTTC
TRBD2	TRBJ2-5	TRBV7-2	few	CASSLEAGLADPRETQYF	TGTGCCAGCAGCTTGGAGGCGGGACTAGCGGACCCGAGAGAGACCCAGTACTTC